This T cell receptor (beta chain) derives from a study of preoperative IRX-2 immunotherapy in early breast cancer. CDR3 size: 15 residues. Trimming took 2 bases from V and 1 from J; bases not matched to a gene: 4. The germline gives CDR1 MDHEN, CDR2 SYDVKM. Treatment reported: preoperative locoregional IRX-2 cytokine immunotherapy. Generated by immunoSEQ multiplex PCR, the TCRdb table keeps only in-frame clones and is missing some. The top ten hold approximately 3% of the sample, which has around 29,000 clones, approximately 80% seen once. Collection of the sample occurred from a patient treated with IRX-2 immunotherapy. The chain couples TRBV28 to TRBJ1-1, with TRBD1 identical over 7 bases. The TCR sequence derives from a human donor with breast cancer. In nucleotides, the CDR3 is TGTGCCAGCAGTTTACGCGACAGGGCGAACACTGAAGCTTTCTTT. It codes for CASSLRDRANTEAFF.